These 4 T cell receptor beta chains were all obtained from the same sample, sequenced in a study of blood T cell repertoires in COVID-19. Profiling relied on immunoSEQ multiplex PCR, and the TCRdb table lists in-frame clones only, not all of them. The table includes fewer than 150,000 clones, 85% detected once. Input material: peripheral blood. Every receptor here comes from a human donor in a cohort sampled during active COVID-19.

The J gene is TRBJ2-7, the V gene TRBV2; TRBD2 aligns across 9 bases. CDR3 length: 13 residues. From germline, CDR1 is SNHLY and CDR2 FYNNEI. The V and J ends lost 8 bases and 1 base, in that order; junction bases with no gene match: 3. In DNA form, the CDR3 reads TGTGCCAGCTGTAGCGGGGGTTCCTACGAGCAGTACTTC. Translated, it gives CASCSGGSYEQYF.

The chain employs TRBV2 and TRBJ2-7; D perhaps matches TRBD2 (7 bases). Germline V gene sequence: CDR1 SNHLY, CDR2 FYNNEI. Trimming pared 4 bases from V and 4 bases from J, leaving 11 bases between. The CDR3 length is 13 residues. The CDR3 protein is CASSGRGAYEQYF. The CDR3 nucleotides read TGTGCCAGCAGTGGTCGGGGGGCTTACGAGCAGTACTTC.

V gene TRBV2 combines with J gene TRBJ1-5, with D maybe TRBD1 (6 bases). The CDR3 covers 14 residues. CDR1 and CDR2 from the germline V gene are SNHLY and FYNNEI. V was trimmed by 3 bases and J by 3 bases, leaving 9 bases between them. CDR3 sequence: CASSDGQNNQPQHF. CDR3 in DNA: TGTGCCAGCAGTGATGGACAGAACAATCAGCCCCAGCATTTT.

This sequence joins TRBV5-1 and TRBJ1-4; no firm D call. Trimming left V 0 bases short and J 8 bases short, with 8 bases between. The CDR3 spans 13 residues. Germline V gene lookup returns CDR1 SGHRS and CDR2 YFSETQ. The CDR3 DNA sequence: TGCGCCAGCAGCTTGGGGCCGGGGGAAAAACTGTTTTTT. It translates to CASSLGPGEKLFF.